This paragraph reports one TCR beta chain. The data stem from a study of blood T cell repertoires in COVID-19. TCRdb's table, derived via immunoSEQ multiplex PCR, lists solely in-frame clones and lacks some. This repertoire shows 65,000 to 75,000 clones, about 81% found once; its top ten account for 15% to 18%. V lost 4 bases to trimming and J lost 5 bases, with 17 bases between them. The CDR3 contains 15 residues. The germline V gene encodes CDR1 SGHNT and CDR2 YYREEE (reference sequence). This clonotype was obtained from a man older than 75 with acute or convalescent COVID-19. The chain employs TRBV5-4 and TRBJ2-3, with a possible D match to TRBD1 (5 bases). The material sequenced was peripheral blood. The CDR3 is CASSPERTNRDTQYF. CDR3 DNA: TGTGCCAGCAGCCCCGAACGGACAAACCGAGATACGCAGTATTTT.